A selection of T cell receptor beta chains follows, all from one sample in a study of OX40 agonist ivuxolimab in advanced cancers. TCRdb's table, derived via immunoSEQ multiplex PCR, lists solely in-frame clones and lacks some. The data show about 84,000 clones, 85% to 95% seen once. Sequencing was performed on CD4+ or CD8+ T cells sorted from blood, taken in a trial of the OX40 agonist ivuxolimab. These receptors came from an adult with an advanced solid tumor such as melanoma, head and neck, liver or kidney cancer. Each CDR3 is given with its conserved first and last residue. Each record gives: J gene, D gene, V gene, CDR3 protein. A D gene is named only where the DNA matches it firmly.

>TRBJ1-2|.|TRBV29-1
CSVEDPITGYQGYTF
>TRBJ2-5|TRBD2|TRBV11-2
CASSLVGLAGDQETQYF
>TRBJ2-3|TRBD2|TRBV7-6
CASRPIAGAADTQYF
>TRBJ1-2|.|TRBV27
CASSLGTGANYGYTF
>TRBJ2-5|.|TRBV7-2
CASSFQETQYF
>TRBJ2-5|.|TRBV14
CASSQQHRAAETQYF
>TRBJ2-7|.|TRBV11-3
CASSLKGGVYGEASEQYF
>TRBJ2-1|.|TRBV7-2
CASTDWGAGYNEQFF
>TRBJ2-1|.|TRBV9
CASSVGYNEQFF
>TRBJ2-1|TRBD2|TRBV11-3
CASIGTSGRARANEQFF
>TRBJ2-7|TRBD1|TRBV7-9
CASSQTDRPSYEQYF
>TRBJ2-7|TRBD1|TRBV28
CASRSFGTGGSYEQYF
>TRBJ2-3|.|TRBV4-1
CASSYRAIDTDTQYF
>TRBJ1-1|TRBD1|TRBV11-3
CASSPLGQTNTEAFF
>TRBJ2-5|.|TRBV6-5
CASSSPTTKRETQYF
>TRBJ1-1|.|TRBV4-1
CASSQGGAQAFF
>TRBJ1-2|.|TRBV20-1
CSARDYSGYTF
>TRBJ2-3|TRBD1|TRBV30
CAWLGTGGLLNPHPSTDTQYF
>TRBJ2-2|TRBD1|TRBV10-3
CAISKDRVGANTGELFF
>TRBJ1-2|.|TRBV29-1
CSVEPALGQHYGYTF
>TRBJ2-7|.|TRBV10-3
CAISAGGMEQYF
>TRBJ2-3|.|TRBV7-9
CASRNQGGFFDTQYF
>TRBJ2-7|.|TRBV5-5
CASSLGLTFTRISYEQYF
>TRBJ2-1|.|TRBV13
CASSLSVGFINEQFF
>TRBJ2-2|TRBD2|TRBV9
CASSVTSPGELFF
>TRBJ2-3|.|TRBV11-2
CASSLVTDTQYF
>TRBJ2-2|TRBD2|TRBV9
CASSVAGGTGELFF
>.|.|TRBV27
CASSPGYSYEQYF
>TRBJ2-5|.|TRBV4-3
CASSQGALAETQYF
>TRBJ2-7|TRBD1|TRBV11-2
CASRPGQADRGEQYF
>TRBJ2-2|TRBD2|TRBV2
CASSEFWTSGSTGELFF
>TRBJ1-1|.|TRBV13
CASSPRRGTSNGGAFF
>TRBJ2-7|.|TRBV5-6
CASSLGSLDEQYF
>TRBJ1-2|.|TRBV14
CASSQEGIQRTYYTF
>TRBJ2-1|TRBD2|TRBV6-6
CASSYSSGAYNEQFF
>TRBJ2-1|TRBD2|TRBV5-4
CASREPSGPTGNEQFF
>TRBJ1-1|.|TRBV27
CASRGGLDTEAFF
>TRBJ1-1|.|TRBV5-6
CASQWKDRLNTEAFF
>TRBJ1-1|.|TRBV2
CASSESGGTEAFF
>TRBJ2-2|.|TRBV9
CASSTRGDSNTGELFF
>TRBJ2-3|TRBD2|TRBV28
CASSLRGGRAVVDTQYF